This T cell receptor beta chain originates from a study of blood T cell repertoires in COVID-19. Germline loops: CDR1 SGDLS, CDR2 YYNGEE. V lost 3 bases to trimming and J lost 2 bases; unmatched junction nucleotides: 1. CDR3 length: 14 amino acids. Assay used: immunoSEQ multiplex PCR; TCRdb lists only in-frame clones, some missing. The sample carries hundreds of thousands of clones, 80% to 90% recorded once. The source is a man in his thirties or forties who had recovered from COVID-19. The specimen sequenced was PBMCs or T cells enriched from blood (not recorded which). The chain recombines TRBV9 with TRBJ1-5; 8 bases fit TRBD1. Here the CDR3 reads CASSGGQGNQPQHF. The CDR3 DNA reads as TGTGCCAGCAGCGGGGGACAGGGCAATCAGCCCCAGCATTTT. Complete variable domain (other parts from reference TRBV9 and TRBJ1-5): DSGVTQTPKHLITATGQRVTLRCSPRSGDLSVYWYQQSLDQGLQFLIQYYNGEERAKGNILERFSAQQFPDLHSELNLSSLELGDSALYFCASSGGQGNQPQHFGDGTRLSIL.